The text below deals with one TCR beta chain. Its antigen remains unidentified. The V gene's germline CDR1 is SGHRS and CDR2 YFSETQ. CDR3 size: 13 residues. The V end was cut by 6 bases, the J end by 5 bases, with 14 bases between. This specimen belongs to a study of cytomegalovirus exposure and HLA in healthy donors. Study outcomes and limitations: At a 0.05 false discovery rate, a later analysis found 18,000 or so TCR beta sequences to be associated with HLA alleles. Further analysis, carried out later, found HLA-associated TCR beta chains more clonally expanded than equally common other chains. Analyses of presence and absence presupposed an approximately uniform sequencing depth across donors. Across HLA loci, a later analysis found differing TCR association rates, with DRB1 most and HLA-C fewest.

The PCR employed 60 Vbeta primers together with 13 Jbeta primers. Here immunoSEQ multiplex PCR was the method, and the copy in TCRdb shows in-frame clones only, minus some. Here the sample spans 130,000 to 150,000 clones, 73% being singletons. Material: PBMCs. This sequence was found in a human donor in good health. This chain connects TRBV5-1 to TRBJ2-5, with D possibly matching TRBD1 (6 bases). The CDR3 loop reads CASTQGPGETQYF. The CDR3 region has the DNA TGCGCCAGCACCCAGGGGCCAGGGGAGACCCAGTACTTC.